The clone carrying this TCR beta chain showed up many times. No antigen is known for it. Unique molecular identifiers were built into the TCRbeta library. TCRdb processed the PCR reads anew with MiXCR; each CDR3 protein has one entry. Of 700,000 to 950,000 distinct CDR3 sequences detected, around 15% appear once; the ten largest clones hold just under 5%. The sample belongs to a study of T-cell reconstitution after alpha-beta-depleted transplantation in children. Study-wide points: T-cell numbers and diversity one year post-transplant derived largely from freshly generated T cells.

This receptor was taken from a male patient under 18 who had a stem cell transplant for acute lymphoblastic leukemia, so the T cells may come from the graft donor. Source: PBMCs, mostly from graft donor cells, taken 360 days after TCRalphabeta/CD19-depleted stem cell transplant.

The CDR3 nucleotides read TGCAGTGCTAGGGACTCCTACGAGCAGTACTTC. Its translation is CSARDSYEQYF. The chain recombines TRBV20-1 with TRBJ2-7; D remains ambiguous. Germline CDR1 reads DFQATT; CDR2 reads SNEGSKA (reference sequence). This CDR3 contains 11 residues. V gave up 3 bases and J gave up 0 bases, with 3 bases separating them.